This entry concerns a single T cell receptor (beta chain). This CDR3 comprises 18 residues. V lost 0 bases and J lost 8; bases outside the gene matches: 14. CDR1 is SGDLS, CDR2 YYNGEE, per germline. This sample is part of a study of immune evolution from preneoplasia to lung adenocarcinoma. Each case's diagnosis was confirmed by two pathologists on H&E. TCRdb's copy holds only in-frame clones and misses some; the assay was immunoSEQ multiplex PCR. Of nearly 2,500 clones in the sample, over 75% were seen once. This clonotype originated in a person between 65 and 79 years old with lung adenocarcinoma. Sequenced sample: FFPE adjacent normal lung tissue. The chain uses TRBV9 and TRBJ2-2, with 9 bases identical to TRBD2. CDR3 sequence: CASSVEMPAGGFKGELFF. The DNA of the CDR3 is TGTGCCAGCAGCGTAGAAATGCCAGCGGGAGGATTCAAGGGGGAGCTGTTTTTT.